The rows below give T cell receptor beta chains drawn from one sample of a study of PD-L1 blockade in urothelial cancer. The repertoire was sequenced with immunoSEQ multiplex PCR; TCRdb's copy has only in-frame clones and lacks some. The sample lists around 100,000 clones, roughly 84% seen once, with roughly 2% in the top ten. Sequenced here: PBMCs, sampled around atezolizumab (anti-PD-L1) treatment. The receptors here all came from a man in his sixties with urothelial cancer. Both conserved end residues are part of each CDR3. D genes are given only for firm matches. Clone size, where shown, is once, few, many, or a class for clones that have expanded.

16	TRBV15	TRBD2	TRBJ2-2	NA	TGTGCCACCAGCAGAGATCGGCTAGCGGGGGTTGGGGAGCTGTTTTTT	CATSRDRLAGVGELFF
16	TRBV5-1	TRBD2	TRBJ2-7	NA	TGCGCCAGCAGCGTAAGCGGGAGGTTCTCTACCTACGAGCAGTACTTC	CASSVSGRFSTYEQYF
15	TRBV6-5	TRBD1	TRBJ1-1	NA	TGTGCCAGCAGTTCCCGACAGGGATTGAACACTGAAGCTTTCTTT	CASSSRQGLNTEAFF
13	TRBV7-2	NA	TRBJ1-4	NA	TGTGCCAGCAGCCAGATGCAGGGTGAAAAACTGTTTTTT	CASSQMQGEKLFF
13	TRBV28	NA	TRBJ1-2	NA	TGTGCCAGCAGACTGAGTAATAACTATGGCTACACCTTC	CASRLSNNYGYTF
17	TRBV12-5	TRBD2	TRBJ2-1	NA	TGTGCTAGTGGTTTGGTCGGGACTAGCGGGGTTGGGAATGAGCAGTTCTTC	CASGLVGTSGVGNEQFF
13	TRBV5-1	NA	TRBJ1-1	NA	TGCGCCAGCAGCCTACAGTCGGACACTGAAGCTTTCTTT	CASSLQSDTEAFF
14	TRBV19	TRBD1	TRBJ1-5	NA	TGTGCCAGTAGTATGGACAGGGCCAATCAGCCCCAGCATTTT	CASSMDRANQPQHF
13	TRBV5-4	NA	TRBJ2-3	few	TGTGCCAGCTCGGACAGAGTCACAGATACGCAGTATTTT	CASSDRVTDTQYF
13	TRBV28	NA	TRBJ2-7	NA	TGTGCCAGCAGCCCCGGGGGATTGGGCGAGCAGTACTTC	CASSPGGLGEQYF
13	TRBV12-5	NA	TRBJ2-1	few	TGTGCTAGTGGTGTGGGGACTTTTGGGGAGCAGTTCTTC	CASGVGTFGEQFF
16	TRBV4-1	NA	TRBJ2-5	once	TGCGCCAGCAGCCACCCCAGGCAAACGTACCAAGAGACCCAGTACTTC	CASSHPRQTYQETQYF
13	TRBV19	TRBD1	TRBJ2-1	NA	TGTGCCAGTAGTATCGGACAGGGCTATGAGCAGTTCTTC	CASSIGQGYEQFF
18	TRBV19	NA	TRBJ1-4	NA	TGTGCCAGTTACCGCGAATCGGACGGATGGCTTCGCGGGGAAAAACTGTTTTTT	CASYRESDGWLRGEKLFF
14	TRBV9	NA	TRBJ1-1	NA	TGTGCCAGCAGCGTCGCGACTGCAGAAGGTGAAGCTTTCTTT	CASSVATAEGEAFF
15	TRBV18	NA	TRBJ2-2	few	TGTGCCAGCTCACCGGACTCCCAGAACACCGGGGAGCTGTTTTTT	CASSPDSQNTGELFF
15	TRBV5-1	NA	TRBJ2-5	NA	TGCGCCAGCAGCTTTGCAGGGGAGATTTGGGAGACCCAGTACTTC	CASSFAGEIWETQYF
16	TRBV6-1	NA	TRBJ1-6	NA	TGTGCCAGCAGTGAAACTTTACCGTCCTATAATTCACCCCTCCACTTT	CASSETLPSYNSPLHF
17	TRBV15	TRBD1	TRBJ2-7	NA	TGTGCCACCAGCACCCGAGGACAGGGGGTGGGCTCCTACGAGCAGTACTTC	CATSTRGQGVGSYEQYF
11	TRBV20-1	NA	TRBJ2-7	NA	TGCAGTGCTAGTACAAGTACCGAGCAGTACTTC	CSASTSTEQYF
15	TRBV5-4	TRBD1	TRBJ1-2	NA	TGTGCCAGCAGCTTGGATAACAGGGGGCGCGGTGGCTACACCTTC	CASSLDNRGRGGYTF
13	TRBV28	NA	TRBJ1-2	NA	TGTGCCAGCAGTTCTGACAGCCTCCGGGGCTACACCTTC	CASSSDSLRGYTF
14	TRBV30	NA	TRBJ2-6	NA	TGTGCCTGGAGTGTGCAAGCCGGGGCCAACGTCCTGACTTTC	CAWSVQAGANVLTF
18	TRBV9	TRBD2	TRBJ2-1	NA	TGTGCCAGCAGCCCCTGGACTAGCGGGAGGGCCATATCGAATGAGCAGTTCTTC	CASSPWTSGRAISNEQFF
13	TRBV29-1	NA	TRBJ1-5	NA	TGCAGCGTTGGGGGGGGCGAGTTTCAGCCCCAGCATTTT	CSVGGGEFQPQHF
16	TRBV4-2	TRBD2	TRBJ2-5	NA	TGTGCCAGCAGCCAGACCCAGCGGGAGCGCCAAGGTACCCAGTACTTC	CASSQTQRERQGTQYF
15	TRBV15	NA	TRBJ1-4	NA	TGTGCCACCAGCAGAGTGTTCCGGGGAGGTGAAAAACTGTTTTTT	CATSRVFRGGEKLFF
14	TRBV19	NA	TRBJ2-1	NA	TGTGCCAGTAGTATAGTAGCGGTCGACCATGAGCAGTTCTTC	CASSIVAVDHEQFF
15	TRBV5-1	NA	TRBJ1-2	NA	TGCGCCAGCAGCGCTGGACAGATTGGGAACTATGGCTACACCTTC	CASSAGQIGNYGYTF
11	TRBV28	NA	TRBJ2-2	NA	TGTGCCAGTACCTCAGTCAGGGAGCTGTTTTTT	CASTSVRELFF
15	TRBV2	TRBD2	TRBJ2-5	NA	TGTGCCAGCAGTGAACGTCGGGAGGGCCTCAAGACCCAGTACTTC	CASSERREGLKTQYF
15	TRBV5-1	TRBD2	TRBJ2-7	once	TGCGCCAGCAGCCCGGGACTAGCGGGAGGCTACGAGCAGTACTTC	CASSPGLAGGYEQYF
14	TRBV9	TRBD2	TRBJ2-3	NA	TGTGCCAGCGGACTAGCGGGACGTGGAGATACGCAGTATTTT	CASGLAGRGDTQYF
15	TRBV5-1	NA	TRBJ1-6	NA	TGCGCCAGCAGCCCTGCAATAGTCGATAATTCACCCCTCCACTTT	CASSPAIVDNSPLHF
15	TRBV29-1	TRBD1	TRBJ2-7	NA	TGCAGCGGTACAGGGACAGGCGAAAGCTCCTACGAGCAGTACTTC	CSGTGTGESSYEQYF
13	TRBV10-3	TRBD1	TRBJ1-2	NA	TGTGCCATCAGTGAACAGGGGGACTATGGCTACACCTTC	CAISEQGDYGYTF
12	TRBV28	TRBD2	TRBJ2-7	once	TGTGCCAGCACCACTAACCAGCGGGACTGGTACTTC	CASTTNQRDWYF
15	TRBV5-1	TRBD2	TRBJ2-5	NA	TGCGCCAGCAGCGAGGCGGGACTAGAAGTGGAGACCCAGTACTTC	CASSEAGLEVETQYF
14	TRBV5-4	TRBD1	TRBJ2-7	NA	TGTGCCAGCAGCTCTAGAAGGGGGCAGTACGAGCAGTACTTC	CASSSRRGQYEQYF